Listed below are T cell receptor beta chains from one sample, sequenced in a study of spatial heterogeneity in lung cancer. Via MiXCR, TCRdb re-called the 5' RACE reads, giving one row per CDR3 protein. The repertoire has over a thousand distinct CDR3 sequences, 6.5% to 8% of them found once; the top ten carry 8% to 11%. Sample: normal lung tissue next to the tumor, taken at surgery. All receptors come from a female donor with early-stage non-small cell lung cancer. CDR3s include the opening cysteine and the closing phenylalanine or tryptophan. The order of the fields is CDR3 protein, CDR3 DNA, D gene, clone size, J gene, V gene. D genes are given only for firm matches. Clone sizes are given selectively: once, few, many, or a class where the clone is expanded.

CDR3aa: CASSQERGMDTQYF
CDR3nt: TGTGCCAGCAGCCAAGAGCGGGGGATGGATACGCAGTATTTT
d_gene: TRBD2
abundance: medium-sized
j_gene: TRBJ2-3
v_gene: TRBV4-2

CDR3aa: CASSWDIYGYTF
CDR3nt: TGTGCCAGCAGCTGGGACATCTATGGCTACACCTTC
d_gene: .
abundance: large
j_gene: TRBJ1-2
v_gene: TRBV7-9

CDR3aa: CASSTRTSGRNTGELFF
CDR3nt: TGCGCCAGCAGCACCCGCACTAGCGGGAGAAACACCGGGGAGCTGTTTTTT
d_gene: TRBD2
abundance: medium-sized
j_gene: TRBJ2-2
v_gene: TRBV4-3

CDR3aa: CASSFGSPPTYEQYF
CDR3nt: TGTGCCAGCAGTTTTGGATCGCCCCCTACTTACGAGCAGTACTTC
d_gene: .
abundance: medium-sized
j_gene: TRBJ2-7
v_gene: TRBV12-3/TRBV12-4

CDR3aa: CASRDPPGELFF
CDR3nt: TGTGCCAGCAGGGACCCCCCAGGGGAGCTGTTTTTT
d_gene: .
abundance: large
j_gene: TRBJ2-2
v_gene: TRBV6-1

CDR3aa: CASSQGQLLSYEQYF
CDR3nt: TGTGCCAGCAGCCAAGGCCAGCTCTTGTCCTACGAGCAGTACTTC
d_gene: .
abundance: medium-sized
j_gene: TRBJ2-7
v_gene: TRBV3-1

CDR3aa: CASSPQLAGGVPDTQYF
CDR3nt: TGTGCCAGCAGCCCACAACTAGCGGGAGGAGTCCCAGATACGCAGTATTTT
d_gene: TRBD2
abundance: medium-sized
j_gene: TRBJ2-3
v_gene: TRBV9

CDR3aa: CASSPRGVGQFF
CDR3nt: TGCGCCAGCAGCCCGCGGGGGGTCGGGCAGTTCTTC
d_gene: TRBD2
abundance: medium-sized
j_gene: TRBJ2-1
v_gene: TRBV5-1

CDR3aa: CASSLRGGDTGELFF
CDR3nt: TGTGCCAGCAGCTTGCGCGGGGGGGACACCGGGGAGCTGTTTTTT
d_gene: TRBD2
abundance: medium-sized
j_gene: TRBJ2-2
v_gene: TRBV7-2

CDR3aa: CASGDRGTGELFF
CDR3nt: TGTGCCAGCGGGGACAGGGGAACCGGGGAGCTGTTTTTT
d_gene: TRBD1
abundance: .
j_gene: TRBJ2-2
v_gene: TRBV2

CDR3aa: CASSFTGTPLNGELFF
CDR3nt: TGTGCCAGCAGCTTTACCGGGACTCCATTAAACGGGGAGCTGTTTTTT
d_gene: .
abundance: medium-sized
j_gene: TRBJ2-2
v_gene: TRBV7-6

CDR3aa: CASSQEGVAGYYEQYF
CDR3nt: TGTGCCAGCAGCCAAGAGGGAGTAGCGGGGTACTACGAGCAGTACTTC
d_gene: TRBD2
abundance: medium-sized
j_gene: TRBJ2-7
v_gene: TRBV4-2

CDR3aa: CAIRTDISGGEQYF
CDR3nt: TGTGCCATCAGGACCGACATCTCAGGAGGCGAGCAGTACTTC
d_gene: .
abundance: medium-sized
j_gene: TRBJ2-7
v_gene: TRBV10-3

CDR3aa: CASRAFGPYNEQFF
CDR3nt: TGTGCCAGCAGAGCCTTTGGACCCTACAATGAGCAGTTCTTC
d_gene: .
abundance: .
j_gene: TRBJ2-1
v_gene: TRBV6-1

CDR3aa: CASSDADAGGPNEQFF
CDR3nt: TGTGCCAGCAGTGACGCGGATGCGGGAGGGCCCAATGAGCAGTTCTTC
d_gene: TRBD2
abundance: medium-sized
j_gene: TRBJ2-1
v_gene: TRBV6-4

CDR3aa: CASSYASQGGLNTEAFF
CDR3nt: TGTGCCAGCAGCTACGCTAGCCAGGGTGGGCTGAACACTGAAGCTTTCTTT
d_gene: .
abundance: medium-sized
j_gene: TRBJ1-1
v_gene: TRBV6-5

CDR3aa: CASSVVTGSKAEQYF
CDR3nt: TGTGCCAGCAGCGTCGTTACAGGTTCTAAGGCCGAGCAGTACTTC
d_gene: .
abundance: large
j_gene: TRBJ2-7
v_gene: TRBV7-9

CDR3aa: CASSMGDSETQYF
CDR3nt: TGTGCCAGTAGTATGGGAGATTCAGAGACCCAGTACTTC
d_gene: .
abundance: .
j_gene: TRBJ2-5
v_gene: TRBV19

CDR3aa: CASSPTDGPEQFF
CDR3nt: TGTGCCAGCAGCCCGACGGATGGGCCGGAGCAGTTCTTC
d_gene: .
abundance: medium-sized
j_gene: TRBJ2-1
v_gene: TRBV7-9

CDR3aa: CASSSLGQGNQPQHF
CDR3nt: TGTGCCAGCAGTTCCCTTGGGCAGGGCAATCAGCCCCAGCATTTT
d_gene: .
abundance: medium-sized
j_gene: TRBJ1-5
v_gene: TRBV6-2/TRBV6-3

CDR3aa: CASRLGTSGSREQFF
CDR3nt: TGTGCCAGCAGGCTAGGGACTAGCGGGAGTCGCGAGCAGTTCTTC
d_gene: TRBD2
abundance: medium-sized
j_gene: TRBJ2-1
v_gene: TRBV7-9

CDR3aa: CASSPVGRSYSGNTIYF
CDR3nt: TGTGCCAGCTCACCGGTGGGACGGAGCTACTCTGGAAACACCATATATTTT
d_gene: .
abundance: medium-sized
j_gene: TRBJ1-3
v_gene: TRBV18

CDR3aa: CASSLTGWDAYEQYF
CDR3nt: TGTGCCAGCAGCTTAACGGGGTGGGATGCCTACGAGCAGTACTTC
d_gene: .
abundance: medium-sized
j_gene: TRBJ2-7
v_gene: TRBV11-2

CDR3aa: CASSQGQLYLNYGYTF
CDR3nt: TGTGCCAGCAGCCAGGGACAGCTCTACCTTAACTATGGCTACACCTTC
d_gene: TRBD1
abundance: few
j_gene: TRBJ1-2
v_gene: TRBV27

CDR3aa: CASSSNTDRGVGPQHF
CDR3nt: TGTGCCAGCAGCTCCAACACCGACAGGGGGGTAGGGCCCCAGCATTTT
d_gene: TRBD1
abundance: large
j_gene: TRBJ1-5
v_gene: TRBV7-8

CDR3aa: CSARERTALNQPQHF
CDR3nt: TGCAGTGCTAGAGAGAGGACAGCCCTAAATCAGCCCCAGCATTTT
d_gene: .
abundance: few
j_gene: TRBJ1-5
v_gene: TRBV20-1

CDR3aa: CASSPERVAKETQYF
CDR3nt: TGTGCCAGCAGCCCGGAAAGGGTGGCTAAAGAGACCCAGTACTTC
d_gene: .
abundance: many
j_gene: TRBJ2-5
v_gene: TRBV28

CDR3aa: CASSPGLHGLLTGELFF
CDR3nt: TGCGCCAGCAGCCCGGGACTTCACGGGTTACTTACCGGGGAGCTGTTTTTT
d_gene: .
abundance: medium-sized
j_gene: TRBJ2-2
v_gene: TRBV5-1

CDR3aa: CASIFTGGGMNTEAFF
CDR3nt: TGTGCCAGCATTTTCACAGGGGGCGGAATGAACACTGAAGCTTTCTTT
d_gene: TRBD1
abundance: medium-sized
j_gene: TRBJ1-1
v_gene: TRBV2

CDR3aa: CASSPGANYGYTF
CDR3nt: TGTGCCAGCAGCCCAGGAGCTAACTATGGCTACACCTTC
d_gene: .
abundance: medium-sized
j_gene: TRBJ1-2
v_gene: TRBV6-6

CDR3aa: CASSLGGLAGVGRETQYF
CDR3nt: TGTGCCAGCAGCTTAGGAGGGCTAGCGGGGGTGGGCCGAGAGACCCAGTACTTC
d_gene: TRBD2
abundance: medium-sized
j_gene: TRBJ2-5
v_gene: TRBV7-2

CDR3aa: CASSLSRENEQFF
CDR3nt: TGTGCCAGCAGCTTATCCCGGGAGAATGAGCAGTTCTTC
d_gene: .
abundance: medium-sized
j_gene: TRBJ2-1
v_gene: TRBV7-2

CDR3aa: CASSWGQGASGANVLTF
CDR3nt: TGTGCCAGCAGCTGGGGGCAGGGGGCATCAGGGGCCAACGTCCTGACTTTC
d_gene: TRBD1
abundance: large
j_gene: TRBJ2-6
v_gene: TRBV11-1

CDR3aa: CASSQVSAGGPNTQYF
CDR3nt: TGTGCCAGCAGCCAAGTGTCGGCGGGGGGGCCGAATACGCAGTATTTT
d_gene: TRBD2
abundance: .
j_gene: TRBJ2-3
v_gene: TRBV3-1

CDR3aa: CSATLAGGNTGELFF
CDR3nt: TGCAGTGCTACACTAGCGGGGGGAAACACCGGGGAGCTGTTTTTT
d_gene: TRBD2
abundance: large
j_gene: TRBJ2-2
v_gene: TRBV20-1

CDR3aa: CASSPLVGQETQYF
CDR3nt: TGTGCCAGCTCACCGCTAGTGGGGCAAGAGACCCAGTACTTC
d_gene: .
abundance: medium-sized
j_gene: TRBJ2-5
v_gene: TRBV18

CDR3aa: CASSLQGADVNPYEQYF
CDR3nt: TGTGCCAGCAGTTTACAGGGGGCCGACGTGAATCCCTACGAGCAGTACTTC
d_gene: TRBD1
abundance: .
j_gene: TRBJ2-7
v_gene: TRBV28

CDR3aa: CASTRQATGSGNTIYF
CDR3nt: TGTGCCAGCACCCGACAAGCGACAGGCTCTGGAAACACCATATATTTT
d_gene: .
abundance: medium-sized
j_gene: TRBJ1-3
v_gene: TRBV12-3/TRBV12-4

CDR3aa: CASRRGRDQPQHF
CDR3nt: TGTGCCAGCAGACGGGGACGGGATCAGCCCCAGCATTTT
d_gene: .
abundance: medium-sized
j_gene: TRBJ1-5
v_gene: TRBV7-2

CDR3aa: CATSPPGLVNEQFF
CDR3nt: TGTGCCACCAGTCCACCGGGACTAGTCAATGAGCAGTTCTTC
d_gene: TRBD2
abundance: many
j_gene: TRBJ2-1
v_gene: TRBV24-1

CDR3aa: CSAQIAGGPNGELFF
CDR3nt: TGCAGTGCCCAAATAGCGGGAGGGCCGAACGGGGAGCTGTTTTTT
d_gene: TRBD2
abundance: large
j_gene: TRBJ2-2
v_gene: TRBV20-1

CDR3aa: CASSVQDPRAAKNIQYF
CDR3nt: TGTGCCAGCAGCGTCCAGGACCCACGCGCAGCCAAAAACATTCAGTACTTC
d_gene: .
abundance: medium-sized
j_gene: TRBJ2-4
v_gene: TRBV21-1

CDR3aa: CASSLSGPVTNEQFF
CDR3nt: TGTGCCAGCAGTCTCTCGGGCCCGGTGACCAATGAGCAGTTCTTC
d_gene: .
abundance: medium-sized
j_gene: TRBJ2-1
v_gene: TRBV12-3/TRBV12-4

CDR3aa: CASSQARDFLFDEQFF
CDR3nt: TGTGCCAGCAGCCAAGCTCGGGACTTCTTGTTTGATGAGCAGTTCTTC
d_gene: .
abundance: medium-sized
j_gene: TRBJ2-1
v_gene: TRBV14

CDR3aa: CASSYVGSQETQYF
CDR3nt: TGTGCCAGCAGTTACGTGGGTTCGCAAGAGACCCAGTACTTC
d_gene: .
abundance: large
j_gene: TRBJ2-5
v_gene: TRBV6-2/TRBV6-3

CDR3aa: CASSVDGLRQETQYF
CDR3nt: TGTGCCAGCAGCGTAGACGGGTTAAGGCAAGAGACCCAGTACTTC
d_gene: .
abundance: .
j_gene: TRBJ2-5
v_gene: TRBV9

CDR3aa: CASSQRGQFYNEQFF
CDR3nt: TGTGCCAGCAGCCAGCGGGGACAGTTTTACAATGAGCAGTTCTTC
d_gene: .
abundance: many
j_gene: TRBJ2-1
v_gene: TRBV7-2

CDR3aa: CASSLGVTDTQYF
CDR3nt: TGTGCCAGCAGTTTAGGGGTCACAGATACGCAGTATTTT
d_gene: .
abundance: medium-sized
j_gene: TRBJ2-3
v_gene: TRBV12-3/TRBV12-4

CDR3aa: CAWETDTQYF
CDR3nt: TGTGCCTGGGAAACAGATACGCAGTATTTT
d_gene: .
abundance: medium-sized
j_gene: TRBJ2-3
v_gene: TRBV30

CDR3aa: CASSGGRRQSNQPQHF
CDR3nt: TGTGCCAGCAGCGGGGGCCGGCGGCAGAGTAATCAGCCCCAGCATTTT
d_gene: .
abundance: large
j_gene: TRBJ1-5
v_gene: TRBV7-8

CDR3aa: CASSQSGGRVDTQYF
CDR3nt: TGCGCCAGCAGCCAATCCGGAGGGCGCGTAGATACGCAGTATTTT
d_gene: .
abundance: many
j_gene: TRBJ2-3
v_gene: TRBV4-3

CDR3aa: CATSDTPGQGNEKLFF
CDR3nt: TGTGCCACCAGTGATACCCCGGGACAGGGGAATGAAAAACTGTTTTTT
d_gene: TRBD1
abundance: few
j_gene: TRBJ1-4
v_gene: TRBV24-1

CDR3aa: CASSPTAYYYEQYF
CDR3nt: TGTGCCAGCAGTCCGACAGCCTACTACTACGAGCAGTACTTC
d_gene: .
abundance: .
j_gene: TRBJ2-7
v_gene: TRBV28

CDR3aa: CASSTLGGEKLFF
CDR3nt: TGTGCCAGCAGTACACTAGGGGGGGAAAAACTGTTTTTT
d_gene: .
abundance: large
j_gene: TRBJ1-4
v_gene: TRBV6-5

CDR3aa: CASSPPGLTRDTQYF
CDR3nt: TGTGCCAGCTCACCACCAGGGCTTACAAGGGATACGCAGTATTTT
d_gene: .
abundance: medium-sized
j_gene: TRBJ2-3
v_gene: TRBV18

CDR3aa: CASSDFGRGQRDTQYF
CDR3nt: TGTGCCAGCAGTGACTTCGGCAGGGGCCAGCGGGATACGCAGTATTTT
d_gene: .
abundance: medium-sized
j_gene: TRBJ2-3
v_gene: TRBV6-1